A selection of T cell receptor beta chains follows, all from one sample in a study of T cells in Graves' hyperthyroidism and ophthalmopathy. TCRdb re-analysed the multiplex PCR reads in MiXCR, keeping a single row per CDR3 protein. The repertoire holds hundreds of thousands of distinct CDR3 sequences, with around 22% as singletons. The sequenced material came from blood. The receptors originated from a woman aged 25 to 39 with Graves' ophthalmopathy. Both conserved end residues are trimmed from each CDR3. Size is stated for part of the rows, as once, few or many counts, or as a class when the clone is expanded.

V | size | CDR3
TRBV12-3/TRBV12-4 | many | ASSPQQYSGNTIY
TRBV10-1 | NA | ASPQESGAGNQPQH
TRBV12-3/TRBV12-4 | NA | ASSPEQGGQSPLH
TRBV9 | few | ASSVGGRGRDEQY
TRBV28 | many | ASSSDSWNEAF
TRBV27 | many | ASSWGSGANVLT
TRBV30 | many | AWKGGSYEQY
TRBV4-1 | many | ASSLPGRQTGNTIY
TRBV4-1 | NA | ASSQEAGGYSNQPQH
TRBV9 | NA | ASSSTGTGTYGYT
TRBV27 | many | ASRAPSGVSGELF
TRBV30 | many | AWSVHQGTEAF
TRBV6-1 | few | ASRAPVVAGGTYEQY
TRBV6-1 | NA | ASIKRPGSFHGYT
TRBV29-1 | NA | SVERATQETQY
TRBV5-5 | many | ASSRTLYGGYT
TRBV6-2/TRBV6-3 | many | ASSPQRTAYEQY
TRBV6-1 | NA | ASSEALDRVFNQPQH
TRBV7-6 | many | ASSEQGEDGYT
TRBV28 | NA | ASSSSRQGAFNEQY
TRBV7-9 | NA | ASSSRPDKNIQY
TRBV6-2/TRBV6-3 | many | ASSYSYGTSGGPYNEQF
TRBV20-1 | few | SAPGHDLYEQY
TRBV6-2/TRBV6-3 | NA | ASSDSETGRYGYT
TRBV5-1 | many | ASSLQPGQVHEQY
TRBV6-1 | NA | ASRRNKAF